These 2 T cell receptor beta chains originate from one sample sequenced in a study of OX40 agonist ivuxolimab in advanced cancers. Sequenced by immunoSEQ multiplex PCR; TCRdb stores in-frame clones only, minus some. The sample has roughly 19,000 clones; about 71% are singletons. The source material was CD4+ or CD8+ T cells sorted from blood, sampled in a trial of the OX40 agonist ivuxolimab. Every receptor here comes from an adult with an advanced solid tumor such as melanoma, head and neck, liver or kidney cancer.

In nucleotides, the CDR3 is TGTGCCACCAACCTAGGACTAGCGGATGCAGATACGCAGTATTTT. Translating gives CATNLGLADADTQYF. The rearrangement uses TRBV6-6 and TRBJ2-3; 10 positions match TRBD2. This CDR3 has 15 amino acids. The J segment lost 4 bases and the V segment lost 10 bases, leaving 11 bases of the junction unmatched. Germline V gives CDR1 MNHNY, CDR2 SVGAGI (reference sequence).

The chain joins TRBV6-5 to TRBJ2-7; D gene ambiguous. With 3 bases removed from V and 7 bases from J, the gap between germline ends came to 16 bases. The CDR3 extends over 14 amino acids. Germline V gives CDR1 MNHEY, CDR2 SVGAGI. CDR3 in amino acids: CASSYTDNPGEQYF. CDR3 nucleotide sequence: TGTGCCAGCAGTTATACCGACAATCCGGGTGAGCAGTACTTC.